The clone carrying this T cell receptor (beta chain) has just a few counts. Looked up from germline, CDR1 is SGHTA and CDR2 is FQGNSA. The CDR3 runs 14 residues. V was clipped by 2 bases and J by 4 bases; unmatched bases: 3. The data were obtained in a study of T cells after yellow fever vaccination. TCR cDNA, made by 5'RACE template switching, carried an added universal primer site and UMIs. TCRdb independently ran MiXCR on the 5' RACE reads; one entry per CDR3 protein. The sample shows 620,000 or so distinct CDR3 sequences, around an eighth of them seen only once. V is TRBV7-2 and J is TRBJ2-7; TRBD2 aligns across 9 bases. This specimen was PBMCs, taken on the day of the yellow fever booster vaccination. This receptor was obtained from a man between 25 and 39 years old who received the YFV17D yellow fever vaccine. Written as DNA, the CDR3 is TGTGCCAGCAGCTTACTAGCGGGGCGATACGAGCAGTACTTC. It encodes CASSLLAGRYEQYF.